The 2 T cell receptor beta chains listed next were all sequenced from one sample in a study of cytomegalovirus exposure and HLA in healthy donors. The repertoire was sequenced with immunoSEQ multiplex PCR; TCRdb's copy has only in-frame clones and lacks some. The sample yields 330,000 or so clones, about nine tenths seen once. What was sequenced was PBMCs. The receptors here all came from a woman younger than 35 in good health and CMV-seronegative.

CDR3 DNA sequence: TGTGCCAGCTCACCGTGGGACAGGGGGCGAGTCACAGATACGCAGTATTTT. It codes for CASSPWDRGRVTDTQYF. The chain has TRBV18 and TRBJ2-3, with TRBD1 matching 12 bases. This CDR3 is 17 amino acids long. V trimming: 3 bases; J trimming: 2 bases; junction bases outside the gene matches: 6. CDR1 and CDR2 from the germline V gene are KGHSH and LQKENI. The complete variable domain, with remaining parts taken from reference TRBV18 and TRBJ2-3, reads NAGVMQNPRHLVRRRGQEARLRCSPMKGHSHVYWYRQLPEEGLKFMVYLQKENIIDESGMPKERFSAEFPKEGPSILRIQQVVRGDSAAYFCASSPWDRGRVTDTQYFGPGTRLTVL.

J is TRBJ2-3 and V is TRBV6-6, with 9 bases lining up with TRBD2. CDR1 and CDR2 from the germline V gene are MNHNY and SVGAGI (reference sequence). The CDR3 loop spans 15 amino acids. Trimming at V came to 7 bases and at J to 4 bases, leaving 9 bases not matched to a gene. The CDR3 DNA reads as TGTGCCAGCACTCTAGCGGGGCCCCTCCCAGATACGCAGTATTTT. Translating gives CASTLAGPLPDTQYF.